The TCR beta chain under discussion was sequenced for a study of Ad26.COV2.S vaccination and SARS-CoV-2 variants. Study-level background: By the intramuscular route, Ad26.COV2.S was given once, or twice 56 days apart.

Noted treatment: approximately 18 received Ad26.COV2.S at low or high dose, single or two shots; several received placebo; per-sample allocation not given. Day 63 after the first vaccine or placebo injection was the time point for sampling. Vaccination employed an Ad26 vector expressing the Wuhan-strain SARS-CoV-2 spike. Generated by immunoSEQ multiplex PCR, the TCRdb table keeps only in-frame clones and is missing some. The sample has about 350,000 clones, about 86% seen once. Overall study findings and caveats: TCR breadth and depth estimates may have understated total T cell responses. With respect to non-spike TCR breadth, vaccine and placebo recipients were similar.

As regards this clone: Antigen specificity is unknown.

The sequence came from a person aged 18-65 years who received the Ad26.COV2.S COVID-19 vaccine or a placebo. Sequencing was performed on peripheral blood, taken in a trial of Ad26.COV2.S vaccine versus placebo.

CDR3 sequence: CASSPLSWTSDEQFF. In DNA form, the CDR3 reads TGTGCCAGCAGCCCGCTGAGTTGGACTAGCGATGAGCAGTTCTTC. The chain links TRBV11-2 to TRBJ2-1; 9 bases fit TRBD2. Germline lookup yields CDR1 SGHAT and CDR2 FQNNGV. This CDR3 has 15 residues. The ends lost 5 bases at V and 8 bases at J; junction bases unmatched: 10.